This T cell receptor beta chain originates from a study of blood T cell repertoires in COVID-19. Method: immunoSEQ multiplex PCR; TCRdb's copy keeps in-frame clones and lacks some. The sample contains 130,000 to 150,000 clones, about 80% of which appear only once. CDR1 is MNHNS and CDR2 is SASEGT in the germline V gene. The CDR3 runs to 14 residues. Trimming stripped 2 bases from V and 3 bases from J, with 7 bases between. This clonotype was obtained from a human donor in a cohort sampled during active COVID-19. This chain connects TRBV6-1 to TRBJ2-2; possible D gene TRBD2, 5 bases. The sequenced sample was peripheral blood. CDR3 DNA sequence: TGTGCCAGCAGTGAATCGGGGTACACCGGGGAGCTGTTTTTT. Residues: CASSESGYTGELFF.